The 20 T cell receptor delta chains reported below all come from one sample, sequenced in a study of Vγ9Vδ2 T cells in congenital toxoplasmosis. A single-tube template-switch cDNA reaction was primed with TRGC- and TRDC-specific primers. The TRGC primer was designed to bind both TRGC1 and TRGC2 constant genes. TCRdb fed the reads to CATT. The sample contains about 620 delta-chain clones, roughly 7.4% of which appear only once. What was sequenced was gamma-delta T cells from blood. The receptors shown here come from a child under 10 years old born to a mother with Toxoplasma gondii infection during pregnancy, either congenitally infected or uninfected (not recorded which).

Worth noting for this clone: A read error is likely here: a far larger clone is one base away. The rearrangement uses TRDV2 and TRDJ3; 11 bases are shared with TRDD3. This CDR3 is 16 amino acids long. The germline CDR1 and CDR2 sequences are GEAIGNYY and EKD. In DNA, the CDR3 is TGTGCCTTTGACACTGGGGGATACTGGGACACCCGACAGATGTTTTTC. Residues: CAFDTGGYWDTRQMFF.

This clone has a handful of counts. With a much larger clone just one base away, this may be a read error. The rearrangement links TRAV29/DV5 to TRDJ2, with 8 positions matching TRDD3. The CDR3 covers 17 residues. The J segment lost 12 bases and the V segment lost 2 bases, leaving 21 bases of the junction unmatched. From germline, CDR1 is NSMFDY and CDR2 ISSIKDK. The CDR3 sequence is CAASFAGIRGYTDKLFF. Here the CDR3 DNA reads TGTGCAGCAAGTTTTGCTGGGATACGAGGGTACACCGATAAACTCTTCTTT.

The chain carries TRAV38-2/DV8 and TRDJ1; 11 positions match TRDD3. There are 22 residues in the CDR3. Germline V gene lookup returns CDR1 TSESDYY and CDR2 QEAYKQQN. V trimming: 4 bases; J trimming: 2 bases; junction bases outside the gene matches: 25. The CDR3 nucleotides read TGTGCTTATAGGGGCGGTGGGTTCCTACGGCTGGGGGATACTCGAGGTACCGATAAACTCATCTTT. This encodes CAYRGGGFLRLGDTRGTDKLIF.

This clone was seen a handful of times. A far larger clone is only one base removed, so a read error is likely. The gene calls are TRDV2 and TRDJ1, with 12 bases fitting TRDD3. The V gene end was trimmed by 0 bases and the J gene end by 0 bases; junction bases not matched to a gene: 4. From germline, CDR1 is GEAIGNYY and CDR2 EKD. The CDR3 has 17 residues. DNA for the CDR3: TGTGCCTGTGACACCGTGCTGGGGGATACGCACACCGATAAACTCATCTTT. It yields the protein CACDTVLGDTHTDKLIF.

This clone counts as large (0.1 to 1%). The chain couples TRDV3 to TRDJ1; the D gene is possibly TRDD1 (5 bases). This CDR3 spans 19 amino acids. CDR1 and CDR2 (germline): TVYSNPD, GDNSRS (reference sequence). The V gene lost 4 bases and the J gene lost 0 bases, with 30 bases spanning the gap. CDR3 loop: CASLPPRAHSPLYTDKLIF. The CDR3 DNA reads as TGTGCCTCCCTCCCTCCTCGAGCCCATAGTCCTTTGTACACCGATAAACTCATCTTT.

J is TRDJ1 and V is TRDV2; 8 bases align to TRDD3. In germline, CDR1 is GEAIGNYY, CDR2 EKD. V lost 8 bases to trimming and J lost 5 bases; unmatched junction nucleotides: 15. The CDR3 totals 15 residues. CDR3 coding DNA: TGTGCCTCAAATAATGGGATACGCGCCTTTGATAAACTCATCTTT. Its protein product is CASNNGIRAFDKLIF.

By sample share, this clone is large. The same CDR3 is also encoded by other DNA sequences in this sample. The J segment is TRDJ3; no V gene was assigned; TRDD3, the table's D call, was not compared with the DNA. The CDR3 extends over 21 amino acids. This chain's CDR3 is CARPPRAFAWLGSWDTRQMFF. For the CDR3, the DNA is TGCGCGCGGCCACCTCGAGCGTTCGCGTGGCTAGGGTCCTGGGACACCCGACAGATGTTTTTC.

Worth noting for this clone: The junction shows a germline mismatch at one end, possibly a read error. The chain joins TRDV1 to TRDJ1; 9 bases fit TRDD2. Germline V gene sequence: CDR1 TSWWSYY, CDR2 QGS. The CDR3 has 12 amino acids. The CDR3 nucleotides are TGTGCTCTTGGGGGGGAAAAGCCTTCCTACACCTTC. Protein product: CALGGEKPSYTF.

Sample share makes this clone medium-sized. The chain joins TRDV1 to TRDJ1, with D possibly being TRDD3 (5 bases). The V gene lost 0 bases and the J gene lost 0 bases, with 26 bases spanning the gap. Germline assignment: CDR1 TSWWSYY and CDR2 QGS. The CDR3 covers 21 residues. CDR3 sequence: CALGELDGVWARHGYTDKLIF. The DNA for the CDR3 is TGTGCTCTTGGGGAACTCGACGGAGTCTGGGCGCGGCACGGGTACACCGATAAACTCATCTTT.

Within the sample, this clone is large (0.1 to 1%). The chain combines TRDV2 with TRDJ1; 8 nucleotides line up with TRDD3. Germline CDR1 and CDR2: GEAIGNYY and EKD. Trimming cost V 0 bases and J 2 bases; bases outside gene matches: 10. CDR3 size: 17 residues. The CDR3 sequence is CACDTVGGITWTDKLIF. DNA of the CDR3: TGTGCCTGTGACACCGTCGGGGGGATAACGTGGACCGATAAACTCATCTTT.

The sample holds a few counts of this clone. This is likely an artifact of a read error, given a far larger clone one base away. Other DNA sequences in the sample encode the same CDR3. The V gene is TRDV3, the J gene TRDJ1, with D perhaps TRDD3 (8 bases). The CDR3 sequence is 20 residues long. Between the trimmed V and J ends, which lost 3 bases and 2 bases, there was a span of 34 bases. Germline CDR1 TVYSNPD, CDR2 GDNSRS (reference sequence). The chain's CDR3 is CALRPSSILGVSLYTDKLIF. CDR3 sequence (DNA): TGTGCCTTGCGGCCTTCCTCAATACTGGGGGTCAGCTTATATACCGATAAACTCATCTTT.

About this clone: One base away lies a much larger clone, so this may be a sequencing read error. This chain joins TRDV3 and TRDJ1; 12 nucleotides match TRDD3. V lost 2 bases, J lost 1 base, and 17 bases stayed unmatched. In germline, CDR1 is TVYSNPD, CDR2 GDNSRS (reference sequence). The CDR3 is 19 amino acids. CDR3 nucleotides: TGTGCCTTTGAGTGCGGTGATTACTGGGGGATACTAGGCACCGATAAACTCATCTTT. Translated, it gives CAFECGDYWGILGTDKLIF.

To note about this clone: This likely stems from a read error, as it lies one base from a far larger clone. This chain links TRDV2 with TRDJ1; 12 bases agree with TRDD3. The CDR3 loop spans 23 amino acids. Germline V gene data show CDR1 as GEAIGNYY and CDR2 as EKD. CDR3 protein: CARDTGLEQRLSGGYVGSDKLIF. The CDR3 DNA reads as TGTGCCCGTGACACCGGACTGGAGCAAAGACTCTCTGGGGGATACGTGGGATCCGATAAACTCATCTTT.

By share of the sample, this clone is medium-sized. The chain uses TRDV1 and TRDJ1, with a possible D match to TRDD2 (5 bases). CDR3 length: 22 amino acids. V was trimmed by 4 bases and J by 0 bases, leaving 33 bases between them. CDR1 TSWWSYY and CDR2 QGS come from the germline V gene. The DNA for the CDR3 is TGTGCTCTTGGGGTCCCTTCGCCCCCTACGAATCTTGTGGGACTTTACACCGATAAACTCATCTTT. Amino acids: CALGVPSPPTNLVGLYTDKLIF.

In regard to this clone: With only one base between it and a far larger clone, this is likely a read error. The rearrangement joins TRDV2 to TRDJ1; 7 positions agree with TRDD3. CDR3 length: 24 residues. Germline V gene lookup returns CDR1 GEAIGNYY and CDR2 EKD. In DNA form, the CDR3 reads TGTGCCTCCCTGAACCTTTCCTCCCGGAGGGATGAGGTGACTCGGGGGATGAGCACCGATAAGCTCATCTTT. It codes for CASLNLSSRRDEVTRGMSTDKLIF.

This clone was seen a few times. This likely stems from a read error, as it lies one base from a far larger clone. This chain uses TRDV2 with TRDJ1; 7 positions match TRDD3. The CDR3 sequence is 14 residues long. CDR1 is GEAIGNYY and CDR2 is EKD in the germline V gene. The CDR3 sequence: CAYDTLGDTDKLIF. The CDR3 nucleotides read TGTGCCTATGACACGCTGGGGGACACCGATAAACTCATCTTT.

The chain couples TRDV1 to TRDJ1; D is possibly TRDD2 (6 bases). V was trimmed by 3 bases and J by 0 bases, leaving 20 bases between them. This CDR3 contains 18 residues. Germline V gene sequence: CDR1 TSWWSYY, CDR2 QGS. The CDR3 loop reads CALGDQIPRPYHTDKLIF. The CDR3, as DNA: TGTGCTCTTGGGGACCAAATTCCTAGGCCGTACCACACCGATAAACTCATCTTT.

This clone is termed medium-sized. The chain uses TRDV1 and TRDJ1; TRDD3 matches 13 bases. J gave up 3 bases and V 0 bases, and 13 bases lay outside the gene matches. The CDR3 consists of 20 residues. Germline CDR1 and CDR2: TSWWSYY and QGS. The CDR3 bases are TGTGCTCTTGGGGAACTATTTCACACCACTGGGGGATACGGGGCCGATAAACTCATCTTT. Its translation: CALGELFHTTGGYGADKLIF.

With respect to this clone: A far more abundant clone sits one base away, making this likely a read error. Other DNA sequences in this sample translate to the same CDR3. The rearrangement joins TRAV38-2/DV8 to TRDJ1, with 12 bases lining up with TRDD3. This CDR3 is 25 amino acids long. The V gene end was trimmed by 0 bases and the J gene end by 2 bases; junction bases not matched to a gene: 29. Germline values: CDR1 TSESDYY, CDR2 QEAYKQQN. CDR3 residues: CAYRSASGCNQAYWGILRVTDKLIF. The CDR3 region has the DNA TGTGCTTATAGGAGCGCATCCGGCTGTAACCAAGCGTACTGGGGGATACTCAGGGTGACCGATAAACTCATCTTT.

This clone occurred a few times. This could be a read error, since a much larger clone is one nucleotide away. The sample holds other DNA sequences that translate to the same CDR3. The chain couples TRDV1 to TRDJ1, with a weak D call TRDD2 (6 bases). The germline V gene has CDR1 TSWWSYY and CDR2 QGS. The CDR3 extends over 18 amino acids. V was cut by 5 bases and J by 7 bases, with 29 bases left in between. The CDR3 coding sequence is TGTGCTCTTGGGAAAAAAGCTTCCTCCTGTACTGGAATGGGTAAACTCATCTTT. Protein product: CALGKKASSCTGMGKLIF.